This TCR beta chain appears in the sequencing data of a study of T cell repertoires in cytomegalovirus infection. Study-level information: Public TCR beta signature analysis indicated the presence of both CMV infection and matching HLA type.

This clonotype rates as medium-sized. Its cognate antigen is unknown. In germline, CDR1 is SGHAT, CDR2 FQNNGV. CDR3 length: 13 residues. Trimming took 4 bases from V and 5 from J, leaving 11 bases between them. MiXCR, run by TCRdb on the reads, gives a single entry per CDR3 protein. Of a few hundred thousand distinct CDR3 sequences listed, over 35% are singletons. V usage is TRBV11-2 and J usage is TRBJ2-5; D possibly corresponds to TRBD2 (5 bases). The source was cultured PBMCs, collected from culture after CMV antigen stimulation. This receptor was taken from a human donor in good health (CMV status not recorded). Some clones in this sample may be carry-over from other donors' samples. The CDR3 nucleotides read TGTGCCAGCAGCTCTACTAGAGGCGAGACCCAGTACTTC. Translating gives CASSSTRGETQYF.